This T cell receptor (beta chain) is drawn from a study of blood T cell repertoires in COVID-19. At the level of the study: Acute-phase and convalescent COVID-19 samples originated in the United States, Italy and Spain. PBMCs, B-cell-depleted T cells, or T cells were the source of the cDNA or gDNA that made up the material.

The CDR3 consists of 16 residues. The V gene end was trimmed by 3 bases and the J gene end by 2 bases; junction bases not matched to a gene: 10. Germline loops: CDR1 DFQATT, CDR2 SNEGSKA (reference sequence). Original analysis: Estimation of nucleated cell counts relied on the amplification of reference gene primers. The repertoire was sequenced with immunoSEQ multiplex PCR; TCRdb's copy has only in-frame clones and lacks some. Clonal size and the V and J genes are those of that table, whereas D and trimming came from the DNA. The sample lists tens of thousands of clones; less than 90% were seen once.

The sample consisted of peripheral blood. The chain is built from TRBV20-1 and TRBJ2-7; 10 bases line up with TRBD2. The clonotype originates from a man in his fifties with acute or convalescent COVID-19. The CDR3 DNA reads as TGCAGTGCTAGTGCTAGCGGGAGATCCAGCACCTACGAGCAGTACTTC. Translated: CSASASGRSSTYEQYF.